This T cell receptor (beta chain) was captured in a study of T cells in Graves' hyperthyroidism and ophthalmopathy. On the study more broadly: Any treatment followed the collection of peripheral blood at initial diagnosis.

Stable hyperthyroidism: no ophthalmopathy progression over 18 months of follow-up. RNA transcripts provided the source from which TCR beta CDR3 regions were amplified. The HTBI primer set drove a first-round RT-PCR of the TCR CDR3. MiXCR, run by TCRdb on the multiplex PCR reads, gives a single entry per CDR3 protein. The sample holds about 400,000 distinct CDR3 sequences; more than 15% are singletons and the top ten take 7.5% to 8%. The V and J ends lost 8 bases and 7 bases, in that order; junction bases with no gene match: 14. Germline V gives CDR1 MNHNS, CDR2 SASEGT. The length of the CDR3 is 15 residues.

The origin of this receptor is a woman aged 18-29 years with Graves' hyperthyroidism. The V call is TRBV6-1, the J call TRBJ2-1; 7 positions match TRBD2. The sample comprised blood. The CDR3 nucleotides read TGTGCCAGCGCGGGGGTAAAAGAAAAATGGAATGAGCAGTTCTTC. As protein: CASAGVKEKWNEQFF.